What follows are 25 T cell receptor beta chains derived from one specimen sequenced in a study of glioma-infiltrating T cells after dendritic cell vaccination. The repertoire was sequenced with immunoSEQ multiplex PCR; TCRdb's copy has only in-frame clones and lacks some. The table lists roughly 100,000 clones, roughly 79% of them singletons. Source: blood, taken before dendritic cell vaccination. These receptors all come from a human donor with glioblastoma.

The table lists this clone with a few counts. The CDR3, as DNA: TGTGCCAGCAGCCCTTTCCAGGACAGAGCGAACACTGAAGCTTTCTTT. Translated: CASSPFQDRANTEAFF. This chain joins TRBV7-9 and TRBJ1-1, with a tentative D call TRBD1 (6 bases). Germline CDR1 SEHNR, CDR2 FQNEAQ (reference sequence). Trimming removed 5 bases from V and 1 base from J, with 17 bases in between. This CDR3 spans 16 amino acids.

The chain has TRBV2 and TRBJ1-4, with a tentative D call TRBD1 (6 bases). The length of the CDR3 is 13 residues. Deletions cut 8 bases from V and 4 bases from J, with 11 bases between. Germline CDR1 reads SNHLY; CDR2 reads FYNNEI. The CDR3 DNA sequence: TGTGCCAGCGCGGGGGCTGGTAATGAAAAACTGTTTTTT. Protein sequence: CASAGAGNEKLFF. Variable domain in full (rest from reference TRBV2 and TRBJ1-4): EPEVTQTPSHQVTQMGQEVILRCVPISNHLYFYWYRQILGQKVEFLVSFYNNEISEKSEIFDDQFSVERPDGSNFTLKIRSTKLEDSAMYFCASAGAGNEKLFFGSGTQLSVL.

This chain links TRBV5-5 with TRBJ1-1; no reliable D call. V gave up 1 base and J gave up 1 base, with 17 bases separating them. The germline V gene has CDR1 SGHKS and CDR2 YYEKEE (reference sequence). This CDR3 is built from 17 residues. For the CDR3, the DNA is TGTGCCAGCAGCTTGCGAACACGGGGTGGCGGGAACACTGAAGCTTTCTTT. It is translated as CASSLRTRGGGNTEAFF.

The CDR3 coding sequence is TGTGCCAGTAGTGGTGGGGCGGGGCAAGAGACCCAGTACTTC. Its translation: CASSGGAGQETQYF. J is TRBJ2-5 and V is TRBV19, with D possibly matching TRBD2 (6 bases). The CDR3 is 14 amino acids. Germline V gives CDR1 LNHDA, CDR2 SQIVND (reference sequence). V dropped 5 bases and J dropped 2 bases, with 12 bases sitting between them.

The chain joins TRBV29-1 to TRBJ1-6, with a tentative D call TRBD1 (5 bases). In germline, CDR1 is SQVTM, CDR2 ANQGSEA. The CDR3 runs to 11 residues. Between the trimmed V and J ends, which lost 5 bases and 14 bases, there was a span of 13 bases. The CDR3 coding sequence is TGCAGCGTTCTGTCGGGGGGTTCCCTCCACTTT. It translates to CSVLSGGSLHF.

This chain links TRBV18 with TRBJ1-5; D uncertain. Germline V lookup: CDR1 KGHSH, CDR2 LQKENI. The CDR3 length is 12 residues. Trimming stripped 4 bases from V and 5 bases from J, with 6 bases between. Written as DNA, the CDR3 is TGTGCCAGCTCACTTGAGGATCAGCCCCAGCATTTT. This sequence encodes CASSLEDQPQHF.

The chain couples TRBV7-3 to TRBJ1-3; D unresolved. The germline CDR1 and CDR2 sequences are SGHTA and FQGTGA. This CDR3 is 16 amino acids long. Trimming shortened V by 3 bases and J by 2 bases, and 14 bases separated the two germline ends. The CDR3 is CASSLTGPSTGNTIYF. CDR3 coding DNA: TGTGCCAGCAGCTTGACCGGTCCTAGTACTGGAAACACCATATATTTT.

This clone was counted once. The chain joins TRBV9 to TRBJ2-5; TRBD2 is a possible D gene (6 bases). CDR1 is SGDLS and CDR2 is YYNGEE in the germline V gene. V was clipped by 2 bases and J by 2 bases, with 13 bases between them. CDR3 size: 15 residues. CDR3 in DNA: TGTGCCAGCAGCGTTGGGGGGAGAGTACAAGAGACCCAGTACTTC. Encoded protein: CASSVGGRVQETQYF.

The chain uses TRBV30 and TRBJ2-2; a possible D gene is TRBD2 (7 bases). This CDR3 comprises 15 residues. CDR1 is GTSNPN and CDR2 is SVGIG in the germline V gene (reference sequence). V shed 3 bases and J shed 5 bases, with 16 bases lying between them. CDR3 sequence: CAWRGRGSSTGELFF. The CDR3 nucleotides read TGTGCCTGGAGGGGGAGGGGGTCTTCAACCGGGGAGCTGTTTTTT. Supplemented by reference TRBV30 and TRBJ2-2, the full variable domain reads SQTIHQWPATLVQPVGSPLSLECTVEGTSNPNLYWYRQAAGRGLQLLFYSVGIGQISSEVPQNLSASRPQDRQFILSSKKLLLSDSGFYLCAWRGRGSSTGELFFGEGSRLTVL.

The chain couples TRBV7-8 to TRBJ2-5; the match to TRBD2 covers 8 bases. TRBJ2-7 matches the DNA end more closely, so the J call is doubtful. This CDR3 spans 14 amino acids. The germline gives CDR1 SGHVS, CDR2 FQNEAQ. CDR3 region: CASSLMAGGREQYF. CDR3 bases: TGTGCCAGCAGCTTGATGGCGGGGGGACGCGAGCAGTACTTC.

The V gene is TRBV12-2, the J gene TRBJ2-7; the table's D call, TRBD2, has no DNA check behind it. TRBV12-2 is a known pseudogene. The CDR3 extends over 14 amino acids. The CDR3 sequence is CASRLAVRLHEQYF. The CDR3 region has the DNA TGTGCAAGTCGCTTAGCCGTGAGGCTTCACGAGCAGTACTTC.

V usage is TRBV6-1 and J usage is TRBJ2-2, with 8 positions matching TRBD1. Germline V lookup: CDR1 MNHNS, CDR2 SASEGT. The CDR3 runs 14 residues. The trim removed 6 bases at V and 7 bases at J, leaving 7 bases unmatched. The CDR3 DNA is TGTGCCAGCAGACTGACAGGGGAGAACGGGGAGCTGTTTTTT. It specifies CASRLTGENGELFF.

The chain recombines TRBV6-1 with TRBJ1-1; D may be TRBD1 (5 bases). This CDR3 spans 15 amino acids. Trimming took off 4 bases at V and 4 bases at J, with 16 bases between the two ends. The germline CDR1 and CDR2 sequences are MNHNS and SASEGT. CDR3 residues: CASSGAGTEVTEAFF. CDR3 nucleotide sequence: TGTGCCAGCAGTGGAGCCGGGACTGAGGTCACTGAAGCTTTCTTT.

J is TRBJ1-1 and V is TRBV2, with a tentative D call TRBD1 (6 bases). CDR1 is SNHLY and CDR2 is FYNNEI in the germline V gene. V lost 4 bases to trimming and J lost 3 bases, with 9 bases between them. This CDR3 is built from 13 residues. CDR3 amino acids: CASSVTGYTEAFF. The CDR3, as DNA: TGTGCCAGCAGTGTAACAGGGTACACTGAAGCTTTCTTT. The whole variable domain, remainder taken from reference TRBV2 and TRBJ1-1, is EPEVTQTPSHQVTQMGQEVILRCVPISNHLYFYWYRQILGQKVEFLVSFYNNEISEKSEIFDDQFSVERPDGSNFTLKIRSTKLEDSAMYFCASSVTGYTEAFFGQGTRLTVV.

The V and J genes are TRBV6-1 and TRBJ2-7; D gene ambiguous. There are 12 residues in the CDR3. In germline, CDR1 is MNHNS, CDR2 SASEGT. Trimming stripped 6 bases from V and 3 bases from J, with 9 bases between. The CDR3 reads CASRRDRYEQYF. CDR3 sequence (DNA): TGTGCCAGCAGGAGAGATCGCTACGAGCAGTACTTC.

CDR3 amino acids: CASRTPRANYGYTF. CDR3 DNA sequence: TGTGCCAGCAGGACCCCCAGGGCTAACTATGGCTACACCTTC. The chain employs TRBV6-5 and TRBJ1-2; TRBD1 might be the D (5 bases). There are 14 residues in the CDR3. Germline values: CDR1 MNHEY, CDR2 SVGAGI. Trimming removed 6 bases from V and 0 bases from J, with 11 bases in between.

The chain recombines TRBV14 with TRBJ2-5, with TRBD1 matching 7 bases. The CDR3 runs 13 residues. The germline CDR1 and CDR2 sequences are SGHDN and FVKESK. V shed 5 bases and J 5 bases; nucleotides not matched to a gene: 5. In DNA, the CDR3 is TGTGCCAGCAGCTTTACAGGGGTCGAGACCCAGTACTTC. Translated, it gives CASSFTGVETQYF. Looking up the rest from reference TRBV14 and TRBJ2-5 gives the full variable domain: EAGVTQFPSHSVIEKGQTVTLRCDPISGHDNLYWYRRVMGKEIKFLLHFVKESKQDESGMPNNRFLAERTGGTYSTLKVQPAELEDSGVYFCASSFTGVETQYFGPGTRLLVL.

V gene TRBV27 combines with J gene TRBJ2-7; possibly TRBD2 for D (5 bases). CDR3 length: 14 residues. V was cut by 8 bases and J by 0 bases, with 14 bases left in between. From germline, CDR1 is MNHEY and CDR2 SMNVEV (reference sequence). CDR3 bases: TGTGCCAGCCGCATGCGGGCCCCCTCCTACGAGCAGTACTTC. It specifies CASRMRAPSYEQYF.

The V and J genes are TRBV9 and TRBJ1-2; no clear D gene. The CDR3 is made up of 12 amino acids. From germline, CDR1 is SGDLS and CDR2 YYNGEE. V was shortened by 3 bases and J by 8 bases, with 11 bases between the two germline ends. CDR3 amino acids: CASSAAVGGYTF. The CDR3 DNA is TGTGCCAGCAGCGCGGCGGTCGGAGGCTACACCTTC.

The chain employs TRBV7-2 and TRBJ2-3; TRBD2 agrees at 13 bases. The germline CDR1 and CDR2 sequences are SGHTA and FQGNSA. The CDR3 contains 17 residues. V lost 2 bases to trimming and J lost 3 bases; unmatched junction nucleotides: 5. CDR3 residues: CASSLQTSGGATDTQYF. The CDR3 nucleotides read TGTGCCAGCAGCTTACAAACTAGCGGGGGGGCGACAGATACGCAGTATTTT.

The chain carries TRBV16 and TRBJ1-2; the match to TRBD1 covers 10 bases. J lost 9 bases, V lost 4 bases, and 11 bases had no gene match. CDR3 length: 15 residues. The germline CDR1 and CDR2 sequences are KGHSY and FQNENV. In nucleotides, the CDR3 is TGTGCCAGCAGCCCTATTGCGACAGGGGGCGAGAGCTACACCTTC. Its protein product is CASSPIATGGESYTF.

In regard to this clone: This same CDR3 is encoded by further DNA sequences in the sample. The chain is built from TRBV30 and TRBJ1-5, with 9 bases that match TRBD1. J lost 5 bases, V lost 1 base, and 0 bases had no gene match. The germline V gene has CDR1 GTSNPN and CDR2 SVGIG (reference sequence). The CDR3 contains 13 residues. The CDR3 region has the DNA TGTGCCTGGAGTGGACAGGGGGATCAGCCCCAGCATTTT. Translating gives CAWSGQGDQPQHF.

The CDR3 loop reads CASSGTGTGGAEAFF. For the CDR3, the DNA is TGCGCCAGCAGCGGGACCGGGACAGGGGGTGCTGAAGCTTTCTTT. This chain joins TRBV5-1 and TRBJ1-1; 11 positions match TRBD1. CDR1 is SGHRS, CDR2 YFSETQ, per germline. Trimming at V came to 4 bases and at J to 6 bases, leaving 8 bases not matched to a gene. This CDR3 is built from 15 residues.

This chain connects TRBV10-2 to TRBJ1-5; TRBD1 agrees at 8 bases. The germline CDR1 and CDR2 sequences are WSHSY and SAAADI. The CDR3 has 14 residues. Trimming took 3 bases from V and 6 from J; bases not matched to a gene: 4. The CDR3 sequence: CASSDRTGTQPQHF. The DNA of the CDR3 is TGCGCCAGCAGTGATCGGACAGGGACTCAGCCCCAGCATTTT.

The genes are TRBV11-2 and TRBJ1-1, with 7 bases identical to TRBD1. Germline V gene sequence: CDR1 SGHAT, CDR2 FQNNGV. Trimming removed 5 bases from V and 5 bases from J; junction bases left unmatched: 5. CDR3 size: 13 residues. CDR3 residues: CASSVRGLTEAFF. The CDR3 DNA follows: TGTGCCAGCAGCGTCAGGGGGTTAACTGAAGCTTTCTTT.